This is a list of T cell receptor beta chains from one sample in a study of response to subunit inactivated influenza vaccine. TCRdb re-analysed the RT-PCR reads in MiXCR, keeping a single row per CDR3 protein. The table lists approximately 730,000 distinct CDR3 sequences, roughly 14% of them singletons. The input for sequencing was PBMCs from blood, taken around 14 days before vaccination. The receptors were gathered from a man in his fifties who received an inactivated influenza vaccine. CDR3s include the opening cysteine and the closing phenylalanine or tryptophan. The order of the fields is CDR3 protein, V gene, J gene.

CASSYSSFTISYEQYF	TRBV6-5	TRBJ2-7
CSAPDRGRGGNTEAFF	TRBV20-1	TRBJ1-1
CSATPHGGSGANVLTF	TRBV20-1	TRBJ2-6
CASSLQNGANRKAFF	TRBV5-1	TRBJ1-1
CASSPSLGGLGTEAFF	TRBV18	TRBJ1-1
CASSTTSDRHSYEQYF	TRBV25-1	TRBJ2-7
CASSRIAGKYNEQFF	TRBV7-2	TRBJ2-1
CASSYVDRHEQYF	TRBV6-2/TRBV6-3	TRBJ2-7
CASSSNKKPYEQYF	TRBV28	TRBJ2-7
CAFSQLDVAGEDQETQYF	TRBV2	TRBJ2-5
CASNPAGAFYEQYF	TRBV6-2/TRBV6-3	TRBJ2-7
CASSEFLLSMHDKTGELFF	TRBV25-1	TRBJ2-2
CASSQVLRIGGNTDTQYF	TRBV4-1	TRBJ2-3
CASRPGNYGYTF	TRBV5-1	TRBJ1-2
CASSRFPEEQFF	TRBV7-9	TRBJ2-1
CASSFDPTQRETQYF	TRBV5-1	TRBJ2-5
CASSQGAVRGEQYF	TRBV4-3	TRBJ2-7
CASSLVTESSYEQYF	TRBV5-5	TRBJ2-7
CASSPILAPGSSYEQYF	TRBV28	TRBJ2-7
CASSLGTGGATDTQYF	TRBV6-5	TRBJ2-3
CASKIQGAGETQYF	TRBV27	TRBJ2-5
CATRRGPSYEQYF	TRBV28	TRBJ2-7
CASSPLATFEEQYF	TRBV28	TRBJ2-7
CASRPGMSYEQYF	TRBV5-1	TRBJ2-7
CASSLAGDGEQYF	TRBV7-6	TRBJ2-7
CASSQEGGTSPRGTGELFF	TRBV4-3	TRBJ2-2
CASSQTAARLGNTIYF	TRBV6-1	TRBJ1-3